This T cell receptor (beta chain) derives from a study of T cells in women clearing cervical HPV infection. The study, taken as a whole, reports: Each sample's T-cell count was unknown, possibly confounding richness.

Here immunoSEQ multiplex PCR was the method, and the copy in TCRdb shows in-frame clones only, minus some. The sample features tens of thousands of clones, with 1.2% in its top ten. Of note for this clone: Its specificity is not known.

This sequence was found in a woman aged 18-69 years with a cervical HPV16 infection that either progressed to CIN3+ or cleared (not recorded which). Sequenced sample: blood buffy coat.

CDR3 DNA (partial): TGCGCCAGCAGTTGGGCAGGGAGAGAAAAG. It translates to CASSWAGREK. The full CDR3 protein reads CASSWAGREKLFF. The rearrangement links TRBV10-1 to TRBJ2-2; D assignment may be TRBD1 or TRBD2 (5 bases each). The read halts 3 residues ahead of the CDR3 end, with the missing end drawn from the germline J gene. This CDR3 has 13 amino acids. CDR1 WNHNN and CDR2 SYGVQD come from the germline V gene (reference sequence).